This T cell receptor beta chain was identified during a study of cytomegalovirus exposure and HLA in healthy donors. Study summary: It was reported in a later analysis that the 90 to 150 validation repertoires used the same platform as the approximately 620 first-cohort repertoires. Overall study findings and caveats: Cytomegalovirus-associated TCR beta chains were listed, numbering some 150. That first-cohort TCR clusters tended to co-occur in the 95 to 150 validation repertoires was found in a later analysis. Both high specificity and high sensitivity reportedly marked the classifier's diagnosis of cytomegalovirus status.

Trimming took 3 bases from V and 0 from J, leaving 15 bases between them. Germline-derived CDR1 and CDR2 are MNHEY and SMNVEV (reference sequence). The CDR3 loop spans 18 amino acids. Generated by immunoSEQ multiplex PCR, the TCRdb table keeps only in-frame clones and is missing some. The repertoire consists of about 120,000 clones, with about 91% occurring once and the leading ten covering approximately 1%. Remarks on this clone: Its antigen remains unidentified.

The receptor's source is a woman under 30 in good health and CMV-seronegative. Sample: PBMCs. The chain uses TRBV27 and TRBJ1-6; D is ambiguous. The CDR3 bases are TGTGCCAGCAGTTTTTGGTACACCCAAAGCTCCTATAATTCACCCCTCCACTTT. This codes for CASSFWYTQSSYNSPLHF.